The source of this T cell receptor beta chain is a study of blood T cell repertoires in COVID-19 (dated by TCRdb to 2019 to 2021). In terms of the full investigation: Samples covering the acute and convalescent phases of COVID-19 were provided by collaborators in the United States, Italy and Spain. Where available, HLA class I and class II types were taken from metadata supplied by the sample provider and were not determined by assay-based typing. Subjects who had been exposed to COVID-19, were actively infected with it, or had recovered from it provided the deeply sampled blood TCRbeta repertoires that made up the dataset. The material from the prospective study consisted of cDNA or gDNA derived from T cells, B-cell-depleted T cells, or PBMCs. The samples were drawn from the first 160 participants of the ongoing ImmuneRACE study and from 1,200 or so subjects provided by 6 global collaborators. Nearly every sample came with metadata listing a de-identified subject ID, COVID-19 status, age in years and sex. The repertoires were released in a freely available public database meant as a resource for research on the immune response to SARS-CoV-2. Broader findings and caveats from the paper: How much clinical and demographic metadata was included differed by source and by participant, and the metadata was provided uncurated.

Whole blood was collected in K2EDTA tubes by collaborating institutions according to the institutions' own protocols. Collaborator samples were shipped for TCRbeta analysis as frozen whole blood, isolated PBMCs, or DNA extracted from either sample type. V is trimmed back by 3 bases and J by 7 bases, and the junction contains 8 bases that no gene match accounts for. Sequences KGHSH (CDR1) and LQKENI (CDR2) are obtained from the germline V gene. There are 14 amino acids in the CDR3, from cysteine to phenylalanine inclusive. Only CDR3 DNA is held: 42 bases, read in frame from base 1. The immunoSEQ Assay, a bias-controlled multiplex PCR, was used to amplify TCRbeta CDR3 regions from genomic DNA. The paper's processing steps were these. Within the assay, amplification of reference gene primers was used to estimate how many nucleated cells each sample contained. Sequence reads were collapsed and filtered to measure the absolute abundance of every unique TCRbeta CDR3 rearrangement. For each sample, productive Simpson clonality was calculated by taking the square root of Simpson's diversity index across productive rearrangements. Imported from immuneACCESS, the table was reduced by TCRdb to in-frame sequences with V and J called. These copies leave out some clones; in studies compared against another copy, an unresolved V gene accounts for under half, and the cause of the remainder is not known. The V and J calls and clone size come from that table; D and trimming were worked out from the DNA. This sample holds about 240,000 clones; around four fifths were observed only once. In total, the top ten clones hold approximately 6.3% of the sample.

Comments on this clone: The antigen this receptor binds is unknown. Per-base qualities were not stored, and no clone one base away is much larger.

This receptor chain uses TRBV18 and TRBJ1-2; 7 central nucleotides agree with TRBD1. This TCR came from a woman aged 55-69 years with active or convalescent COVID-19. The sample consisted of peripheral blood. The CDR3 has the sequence CASSPSGQYLGYTF. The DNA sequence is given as TGTGCCAGCTCACCGTCGGGACAGTATCTTGGCTACACCTTC.